The TCR beta chain under discussion was sequenced for a study of T cell clones after liver transplantation. A remark on this clone: Its target is not known.

Germline V lookup: CDR1 SGDLS, CDR2 YYNGEE. This CDR3 spans 13 amino acids. V was shortened by 0 bases and J by 6 bases, with 9 bases between the two germline ends. Generated by immunoSEQ multiplex PCR, the TCRdb table keeps only in-frame clones and is missing some. The sample holds some 120,000 clones, over 75% seen once. Overall study results and limits: Graft donor-reactive T cells may have migrated into the graft rather than being deleted.

The sequence derives from a human patient who received a liver transplant. Part of the T cells may come from the graft donor. The chain employs TRBV9 and TRBJ1-1, with no clear D. The source was CD4+ T cells from blood, collected 12 months after liver transplant. The CDR3 DNA follows: TGTGCCAGCAGCGTAGAAGTTGACGCTGAAGCTTTCTTT. As protein: CASSVEVDAEAFF. Supplemented by reference TRBV9 and TRBJ1-1, the full variable domain reads DSGVTQTPKHLITATGQRVTLRCSPRSGDLSVYWYQQSLDQGLQFLIQYYNGEERAKGNILERFSAQQFPDLHSELNLSSLELGDSALYFCASSVEVDAEAFFGQGTRLTVV.